The 25 T cell receptor beta chains reported below all come from one sample, sequenced in a study of shared clonotypes between healthy human individuals. Sequenced by immunoSEQ multiplex PCR; TCRdb stores in-frame clones only, minus some. Here the sample spans some 1.5 million clones, around 98% being singletons. Sequenced material: naive CD4+ T cells sorted from blood. The sample's subset: CD45RA+ positively selected. These receptor sequences come from a young man in good health.

This chain connects TRBV5-4 to TRBJ2-2, with 8 bases aligning to TRBD1. Germline loops: CDR1 SGHNT, CDR2 YYREEE (reference sequence). The CDR3 is 16 residues long. V gave up 5 bases and J gave up 4 bases; unmatched junction bases: 10. Here the CDR3 reads CASSPRTGMGTGELFF. The CDR3 DNA is TGTGCCAGCAGTCCTCGGACAGGGATGGGCACCGGGGAGCTGTTTTTT.

The genes are TRBV7-2 and TRBJ2-7, with 11 nucleotides matching TRBD2. Trimming removed 1 base from V and 9 bases from J; junction bases left unmatched: 5. This CDR3 is 14 amino acids long. Germline assignment: CDR1 SGHTA and CDR2 FQGNSA. CDR3 sequence reads: CASSLEGLAVGQYF. The CDR3 DNA is TGTGCCAGCAGCTTAGAGGGACTAGCGGTTGGGCAGTACTTC.

This clone was seen only once. V is TRBV5-1 and J is TRBJ1-1; D is ambiguous. Per germline, CDR1 SGHRS and CDR2 YFSETQ. CDR3 length: 15 amino acids. The V and J ends lost 2 bases and 1 base respectively, with 12 bases between them. The CDR3 sequence is CASSFSGGRNTEAFF. CDR3 DNA sequence: TGCGCCAGCAGCTTCAGTGGAGGGAGGAACACTGAAGCTTTCTTT.

The V gene is TRBV5-1, the J gene TRBJ1-1; D remains unclear. CDR3 length: 15 amino acids. Germline V gene lookup returns CDR1 SGHRS and CDR2 YFSETQ. Deletions cut 0 bases from V and 0 bases from J, with 9 bases between. As DNA, the CDR3 is TGCGCCAGCAGCTTGGGGTCAGTGATGAACACTGAAGCTTTCTTT. This gives the protein CASSLGSVMNTEAFF.

The chain is built from TRBV2 and TRBJ1-1; 8 bases are a match to TRBD1. The ends lost 6 bases at V and 2 bases at J; junction bases unmatched: 2. Germline assignment: CDR1 SNHLY and CDR2 FYNNEI. The CDR3 totals 13 residues. The CDR3 sequence is CASRDRANTEAFF. CDR3 coding DNA: TGTGCCAGCAGGGACAGGGCAAACACTGAAGCTTTCTTT.

This chain joins TRBV6-1 and TRBJ2-7; D might be TRBD2 (5 bases). V lost 5 bases and J lost 2, with 13 bases in between. CDR1 and CDR2 from the germline V gene are MNHNS and SASEGT. This CDR3 is built from 14 residues. Written as DNA, the CDR3 is TGTGCCAGCAGTCTATCCGGGATGGCCTACGAGCAGTACTTC. Translated: CASSLSGMAYEQYF.

This chain links TRBV7-9 with TRBJ2-1; TRBD2 might be the D (6 bases). Germline V lookup: CDR1 SEHNR, CDR2 FQNEAQ (reference sequence). The CDR3 contains 15 residues. V shed 4 bases and J shed 0 bases, with 10 bases lying between them. CDR3 protein: CASSSEGISYNEQFF. The CDR3 DNA reads as TGTGCCAGCAGCTCGGAGGGAATCTCCTACAATGAGCAGTTCTTC.

The chain carries TRBV28 and TRBJ1-5; 7 positions agree with TRBD1. Looked up from germline, CDR1 is MDHEN and CDR2 is SYDVKM. The CDR3 sequence is 12 residues long. V shed 7 bases and J 8 bases; nucleotides not matched to a gene: 5. The DNA of the CDR3 is TGTGCCAGCACACAGGGGATCAAGCCCCAGCATTTT. This encodes CASTQGIKPQHF. The complete variable domain, with remaining parts taken from reference TRBV28 and TRBJ1-5, reads DVKVTQSSRYLVKRTGEKVFLECVQDMDHENMFWYRQDPGLGLRLIYFSYDVKMKEKGDIPEGYSVSREKKERFSLILESASTNQTSMYLCASTQGIKPQHFGDGTRLSIL.

Points on this clone: The sample contains more than one DNA sequence encoding this CDR3. The V gene is TRBV2, the J gene TRBJ1-1; 9 bases match TRBD1. CDR1 SNHLY and CDR2 FYNNEI come from the germline V gene. With V trimmed by 3 bases and J by 6 bases, 5 bases remained unmatched. This CDR3 has 14 residues. The CDR3, as DNA: TGTGCCAGCAGTGATCCGGGACAGGGCTCTGAAGCTTTCTTT. Amino acid sequence: CASSDPGQGSEAFF.

J is TRBJ2-1 and V is TRBV4-1; 10 nucleotides agree with TRBD1. The V gene's germline CDR1 is MGHRA and CDR2 YSYEKL. This CDR3 is built from 15 residues. Germline trimming cut 6 bases from V and 4 bases from J; bases unmatched to any gene: 6. CDR3 sequence reads: CASRLGQGGYNEQFF. The CDR3 bases are TGCGCCAGCAGACTAGGACAGGGGGGATACAATGAGCAGTTCTTC.

The chain employs TRBV7-6 and TRBJ2-2; no clear D gene. CDR3 length equals 12 residues. In germline, CDR1 is SGHVS, CDR2 FNYEAQ. V was trimmed by 4 bases and J by 5 bases, leaving 5 bases between them. Here the CDR3 DNA reads TGTGCCAGCAGCTCCAGGACCGGGGAGCTGTTTTTT. It translates to CASSSRTGELFF.

Worth noting for this clone: The sample carries other DNA sequences with the same CDR3. The V gene is TRBV5-1, the J gene TRBJ2-3; D uncertain. The CDR3 consists of 12 residues. V was trimmed by 1 base and J by 3 bases, leaving 3 bases between them. Germline loops: CDR1 SGHRS, CDR2 YFSETQ. The CDR3 loop reads CASSLTTDTQYF. The CDR3 nucleotides read TGCGCCAGCAGCTTGACTACAGATACGCAGTATTTT.

This chain links TRBV27 with TRBJ2-2; D remains unclear. The CDR3 contains 19 residues. The V gene's germline CDR1 is MNHEY and CDR2 SMNVEV (reference sequence). V lost 2 bases to trimming and J lost 2 bases, with 21 bases between them. The CDR3 loop reads CASSLRYRTPPFNTGELFF. The CDR3 DNA follows: TGTGCCAGCAGTTTAAGATACAGAACACCCCCATTTAACACCGGGGAGCTGTTTTTT.

The chain recombines TRBV5-8 with TRBJ2-2; D is undetermined. Germline CDR1 SGHTS, CDR2 YDEGEE. V shed 2 bases and J shed 6 bases, with 5 bases lying between them. The CDR3 sequence is 12 residues long. The chain's CDR3 is CASSFSPGELFF. Here the CDR3 DNA reads TGTGCCAGCAGCTTCAGTCCCGGGGAGCTGTTTTTT.

The rearrangement links TRBV5-4 to TRBJ2-3, with 8 nucleotides matching TRBD2. The CDR3 extends over 14 amino acids. CDR1 and CDR2 from the germline V gene are SGHNT and YYREEE (reference sequence). Trimming removed 2 bases from V and 4 bases from J; junction bases left unmatched: 3. Here the CDR3 DNA reads TGTGCCAGCAGCTTAGCGGGAGCGGCAGATACGCAGTATTTT. It codes for CASSLAGAADTQYF.

This clone was recorded only once. Other DNA sequences in the sample encode the same CDR3. This chain joins TRBV18 and TRBJ1-2; 8 bases match TRBD1. The V gene's germline CDR1 is KGHSH and CDR2 LQKENI. The CDR3 loop spans 12 amino acids. V trimming: 6 bases; J trimming: 6 bases; junction bases outside the gene matches: 3. The DNA for the CDR3 is TGTGCCAGCTCCTCGGACAGGGATGGCTACACCTTC. The encoded protein is CASSSDRDGYTF.

This chain joins TRBV5-1 and TRBJ2-1, with 8 bases matching TRBD2. The V gene's germline CDR1 is SGHRS and CDR2 YFSETQ. The CDR3 sequence is 16 residues long. Unmatched junction bases numbered 4, after V lost 0 bases and J lost 2 bases. The CDR3 coding sequence is TGCGCCAGCAGCTTGGCCGCGGGGGGCGCCTACAATGAGCAGTTCTTC. Translating it yields CASSLAAGGAYNEQFF.

The chain is built from TRBV30 and TRBJ1-1, with 7 bases matching TRBD1. CDR1 is GTSNPN, CDR2 SVGIG, per germline (reference sequence). V gave up 2 bases and J gave up 2 bases; unmatched junction bases: 2. The CDR3 has 13 amino acids. CDR3 sequence reads: CAWSNRGNTEAFF. DNA for the CDR3: TGTGCCTGGAGTAACAGGGGTAACACTGAAGCTTTCTTT.

This chain uses TRBV7-2 with TRBJ2-5; tentatively, D is TRBD2 (7 bases). Germline CDR1 is SGHTA and CDR2 is FQGNSA. CDR3 size: 15 residues. The V and J ends lost 6 bases and 1 base respectively, with 15 bases between them. CDR3 in amino acids: CASSPGGRIQETQYF. The CDR3 nucleotides read TGTGCCAGCAGTCCGGGGGGCCGGATCCAAGAGACCCAGTACTTC.

V gene TRBV7-7 combines with J gene TRBJ2-7, with D perhaps matching TRBD1 (5 bases). There are 16 residues in the CDR3. Trimming cost V 5 bases and J 3 bases, with 20 bases left between them. Germline CDR1 is SSHAT and CDR2 is FNYEAQ (reference sequence). This chain's CDR3 is CASSPQGRANFYEQYF. CDR3 DNA sequence: TGTGCCAGCAGCCCCCAGGGCAGGGCGAATTTCTACGAGCAGTACTTC.

This chain joins TRBV20-1 and TRBJ2-7; the match to TRBD2 covers 7 bases. CDR3 length: 11 residues. V lost 6 bases to trimming and J lost 3 bases; unmatched junction nucleotides: 2. Per germline, CDR1 DFQATT and CDR2 SNEGSKA (reference sequence). CDR3 sequence: CSARDYYEQYF. CDR3 nucleotide sequence: TGCAGTGCCCGGGACTACTACGAGCAGTACTTC.

This chain joins TRBV5-6 and TRBJ2-2, with no clear D. CDR3 length: 15 amino acids. Germline CDR1 is SGHDT and CDR2 is YYEEEE. V lost 0 bases and J lost 0, with 6 bases in between. This CDR3 reads CASSLGPTNTGELFF. The CDR3 DNA is TGTGCCAGCAGCTTGGGGCCTACGAACACCGGGGAGCTGTTTTTT.

This clone was seen a handful of times. The CDR3, as DNA: TGTGCCAGCAGTTTTCACCGATCGACTAGCGGGAGTAGCGAGCAGTACTTC. It specifies CASSFHRSTSGSSEQYF. The V call is TRBV27, the J call TRBJ2-7; 12 bases fit TRBD2. The V gene end was trimmed by 3 bases and the J gene end by 6 bases; junction bases not matched to a gene: 12. Germline-derived CDR1 and CDR2 are MNHEY and SMNVEV (reference sequence). CDR3 size: 17 residues.

The gene calls are TRBV28 and TRBJ2-7; no firm D call. The CDR3 covers 16 residues. V gave up 6 bases and J gave up 0 bases, with 18 bases separating them. Germline loops: CDR1 MDHEN, CDR2 SYDVKM. The DNA for the CDR3 is TGTGCCAGCAGCCGTGGGGTCCTGGTTCACTCCTACGAGCAGTACTTC. Protein: CASSRGVLVHSYEQYF.

The CDR3: CASSFRGPARDTIYF. The DNA of the CDR3 is TGTGCCAGCAGTTTTCGAGGGCCCGCAAGAGACACCATATATTTT. This chain connects TRBV28 to TRBJ1-3; D unresolved. V was trimmed by 3 bases and J by 8 bases, leaving 17 bases between them. From germline, CDR1 is MDHEN and CDR2 SYDVKM. The CDR3 is 15 amino acids.